The 25 T cell receptor beta chains below come from one sample, sequenced in a study of T cell changes during pregnancy in multiple sclerosis. The protocol was immunoSEQ multiplex PCR, while the TCRdb copy is restricted to in-frame clones and leaves out a portion. The repertoire consists of tens of thousands of clones, with under 95% occurring once and the leading ten covering approximately 1.3%. Source: peripheral blood, taken in the second trimester of pregnancy. The receptors here all came from a female donor with multiple sclerosis, enrolled in a pregnancy study.

The rearrangement links TRBV4-3 to TRBJ2-2; a weak D match, TRBD1 (6 bases). V was shortened by 3 bases and J by 4 bases, with 9 bases between the two germline ends. The CDR3 spans 14 residues. Germline V gives CDR1 LGHNA, CDR2 YSLEER. CDR3 coding DNA: TGCGCCAGCAGCCAGAGGGGGACCACCGGGGAGCTGTTTTTT. This encodes CASSQRGTTGELFF.

The chain employs TRBV5-4 and TRBJ2-4; the match to TRBD1 covers 8 bases. V dropped 4 bases and J dropped 0; count of bases not matched to a gene: 12. The length of the CDR3 is 18 residues. Germline CDR1 is SGHNT and CDR2 is YYREEE (reference sequence). The CDR3 nucleotides read TGTGCCAGCAGCACTGGACAGGGAAGTGGGGTAGCCAAAAACATTCAGTACTTC. Its protein product is CASSTGQGSGVAKNIQYF. The full variable domain, its missing parts supplied by reference TRBV5-4 and TRBJ2-4, is ETGVTQSPTHLIKTRGQQVTLRCSSQSGHNTVSWYQQALGQGPQFIFQYYREEENGRGNFPPRFSGLQFPNYSSELNVNALELDDSALYLCASSTGQGSGVAKNIQYFGAGTRLSVL.

The V call is TRBV30, the J call TRBJ2-3; D gene uncertain. This CDR3 is 11 amino acids long. The V end was cut by 1 base, the J end by 6 bases, with 5 bases between. In germline, CDR1 is GTSNPN, CDR2 SVGIG (reference sequence). This CDR3 is CAWSAGDTQYF. CDR3 in DNA: TGTGCCTGGAGTGCCGGGGATACGCAGTATTTT.

The genes are TRBV9 and TRBJ1-6; possible D gene TRBD1, 6 bases. V dropped 6 bases and J dropped 7 bases, with 14 bases sitting between them. The CDR3 totals 14 residues. Germline V lookup: CDR1 SGDLS, CDR2 YYNGEE. The DNA of the CDR3 is TGTGCCAGCAACGTGGGGGCGACGAATTCACCCCTCCACTTT. Translating it yields CASNVGATNSPLHF.

The J gene is TRBJ2-2, the V gene TRBV7-9; TRBD1 is a possible D gene (5 bases). V was shortened by 5 bases and J by 4 bases, with 14 bases between the two germline ends. The germline CDR1 and CDR2 sequences are SEHNR and FQNEAQ (reference sequence). CDR3 length: 15 amino acids. CDR3 nucleotide sequence: TGTGCCAGCAGCGACGGACACCTACCCACCGGGGAGCTGTTTTTT. It is translated as CASSDGHLPTGELFF.

The rearrangement links TRBV5-8 to TRBJ1-5; 7 nucleotides agree with TRBD1. V was pared by 0 bases and J by 4 bases, with 4 bases of the junction left unmatched. Germline loops: CDR1 SGHTS, CDR2 YDEGEE. The CDR3 extends over 15 amino acids. CDR3 residues: CASSLGDRQNQPQHF. CDR3 nucleotides: TGTGCCAGCAGCTTGGGGGACAGACAGAATCAGCCCCAGCATTTT.

J is TRBJ1-5 and V is TRBV7-2; D uncertain. CDR1 is SGHTA and CDR2 is FQGNSA in the germline V gene. With 5 bases removed from V and 7 bases from J, the gap between germline ends came to 15 bases. This CDR3 is 14 amino acids long. CDR3 region: CASSPAVDSQPQHF. The CDR3 nucleotides read TGTGCCAGCAGCCCAGCGGTCGACTCACAGCCCCAGCATTTT.

The chain combines TRBV4-3 with TRBJ1-5; TRBD1 might be the D (5 bases). V lost 1 base and J 2 bases, leaving 9 bases between the germline ends. This CDR3 is built from 15 residues. Germline V CDR1 and CDR2: LGHNA, YSLEER. The CDR3 DNA sequence: TGCGCCAGCAGCCAAGTCGCGGGGGGCAATCAGCCCCAGCATTTT. This sequence encodes CASSQVAGGNQPQHF.

The gene calls are TRBV30 and TRBJ1-3; no clear D. Germline V gene data show CDR1 as GTSNPN and CDR2 as SVGIG (reference sequence). Deletions cut 4 bases from V and 0 bases from J, with 7 bases between. The CDR3 runs to 13 residues. The CDR3 DNA follows: TGTGCCTGGACAGGAAGCTCTGGAAACACCATATATTTT. Its translation: CAWTGSSGNTIYF.

V is TRBV27 and J is TRBJ1-1; 9 nucleotides align to TRBD1. V was pared by 6 bases and J by 11 bases, with 7 bases of the junction left unmatched. The germline gives CDR1 MNHEY, CDR2 SMNVEV (reference sequence). CDR3 size: 12 residues. Written as DNA, the CDR3 is TGTGCCAGCAGGCCCACAGGGGGCAAGGCTTTCTTT. Translating it yields CASRPTGGKAFF.

In DNA form, the CDR3 reads TGTGCCAGCAGTTACTTACAGAACGATGAGCAGTTCTTC. It codes for CASSYLQNDEQFF. This sequence joins TRBV6-5 and TRBJ2-1; no clear D gene. V was shortened by 1 base and J by 8 bases, with 9 bases between the two germline ends. The CDR3 consists of 13 residues. Germline V gene data show CDR1 as MNHEY and CDR2 as SVGAGI.

The chain carries TRBV7-3 and TRBJ1-1; no reliable D call. Germline loops: CDR1 SGHTA, CDR2 FQGTGA. The CDR3 has 18 amino acids. V was clipped by 3 bases and J by 5 bases, with 25 bases between them. Here the CDR3 DNA reads TGTGCCAGCAGCTTGGGAGAGGACGGCGGCCGTGGGCGGACTGAAGCTTTCTTT. Its protein product is CASSLGEDGGRGRTEAFF. Filled out from reference TRBV7-3 and TRBJ1-1, the complete variable domain reads GAGVSQTPSNKVTEKGKYVELRCDPISGHTALYWYRQSLGQGPEFLIYFQGTGAADDSGLPNDRFFAVRPEGSVSTLKIQRTERGDSAVYLCASSLGEDGGRGRTEAFFGQGTRLTVV.

The chain links TRBV4-3 to TRBJ1-6; D ambiguous. Germline CDR1 is LGHNA and CDR2 is YSLEER. V was trimmed by 4 bases and J by 0 bases, leaving 10 bases between them. The CDR3 loop spans 16 amino acids. The CDR3, as DNA: TGCGCCAGCAGCCTCTTCTCCGGCTCCTATAATTCACCCCTCCACTTT. It encodes CASSLFSGSYNSPLHF.

This chain connects TRBV30 to TRBJ1-6; TRBD1 matches 9 bases. Looked up from germline, CDR1 is GTSNPN and CDR2 is SVGIG (reference sequence). This CDR3 comprises 13 residues. The V gene end was trimmed by 1 base and the J gene end by 8 bases; junction bases not matched to a gene: 0. The DNA of the CDR3 is TGTGCCTGGAGTGGGACAGGGGATTCACCCCTCCACTTT. Translating gives CAWSGTGDSPLHF. The entire variable domain, with the rest obtained from reference TRBV30 and TRBJ1-6, is as follows: SQTIHQWPATLVQPVGSPLSLECTVEGTSNPNLYWYRQAAGRGLQLLFYSVGIGQISSEVPQNLSASRPQDRQFILSSKKLLLSDSGFYLCAWSGTGDSPLHFGNGTRLTVT.

This chain uses TRBV5-1 with TRBJ1-2, with D possibly being TRBD1 (6 bases). Deletions cut 0 bases from V and 8 bases from J, with 23 bases between. Germline lookup yields CDR1 SGHRS and CDR2 YFSETQ. The CDR3 runs 17 residues. This CDR3 is CASSLAPSVSPGEGYTF. CDR3 DNA sequence: TGCGCCAGCAGCTTGGCTCCCTCAGTGTCCCCAGGGGAAGGCTACACCTTC.

This clone was recorded once. The J gene is TRBJ1-2, the V gene TRBV19; 10 bases map to TRBD1. Germline V lookup: CDR1 LNHDA, CDR2 SQIVND (reference sequence). This CDR3 has 13 amino acids. Losses at the gene ends were 9 bases for V and 5 bases for J; bases not matched to a gene: 6. CDR3 sequence: CASAGTGVYGYTF. As DNA, the CDR3 is TGTGCCAGCGCCGGGACAGGGGTTTATGGCTACACCTTC.

The V and J genes are TRBV18 and TRBJ1-4, with D uncertain. V was clipped by 2 bases and J by 8 bases, with 9 bases between them. Germline V gene sequence: CDR1 KGHSH, CDR2 LQKENI. The CDR3 runs to 13 residues. This chain's CDR3 is CASSPTDGEKLFF. CDR3 coding DNA: TGTGCCAGCTCACCAACCGATGGCGAAAAACTGTTTTTT. The variable domain in full, with the rest retrieved from reference TRBV18 and TRBJ1-4, is NAGVMQNPRHLVRRRGQEARLRCSPMKGHSHVYWYRQLPEEGLKFMVYLQKENIIDESGMPKERFSAEFPKEGPSILRIQQVVRGDSAAYFCASSPTDGEKLFFGSGTQLSVL.

The rearrangement links TRBV11-3 to TRBJ1-2; D gene unclear. The germline CDR1 and CDR2 sequences are SGHNT and YENEEA. V shed 1 base and J shed 1 base, with 7 bases lying between them. This CDR3 has 14 residues. CDR3 DNA: TGTGCCAGCAGCTTAGGCGGGATTAACTATGGCTACACCTTC. Its translation: CASSLGGINYGYTF. Supplemented by reference TRBV11-3 and TRBJ1-2, the full variable domain reads EAGVVQSPRYKIIEKKQPVAFWCNPISGHNTLYWYLQNLGQGPELLIRYENEEAVDDSQLPKDRFSAERLKGVDSTLKIQPAELGDSAVYLCASSLGGINYGYTFGSGTRLTVV.

The V and J genes are TRBV28 and TRBJ2-3; 12 nucleotides align to TRBD2. V lost 3 bases to trimming and J lost 2 bases; unmatched junction nucleotides: 9. The length of the CDR3 is 18 residues. Looked up from germline, CDR1 is MDHEN and CDR2 is SYDVKM. CDR3 in DNA: TGTGCCAGCAGTTTGAGGCTGGCTAGCGGGGGGGCCACAGATACGCAGTATTTT. It codes for CASSLRLASGGATDTQYF.

The V call is TRBV6-5, the J call TRBJ2-3; a possible D gene is TRBD1 (6 bases). Trimming took off 5 bases at V and 4 bases at J, with 13 bases between the two ends. This CDR3 has 14 residues. The germline CDR1 and CDR2 sequences are MNHEY and SVGAGI. The CDR3, as DNA: TGTGCCAGCAGTCCACAGGGACGGCCAGATACGCAGTATTTT. Translation: CASSPQGRPDTQYF.

This clone was found a few times. V usage is TRBV30 and J usage is TRBJ1-2; 7 bases fit TRBD1. V dropped 8 bases and J dropped 0; count of bases not matched to a gene: 9. Germline assignment: CDR1 GTSNPN and CDR2 SVGIG (reference sequence). The CDR3 consists of 14 residues. DNA of the CDR3: TGTGCCCGCACTCGAACAGGGGCTAACTATGGCTACACCTTC. Its protein is CARTRTGANYGYTF.

The chain carries TRBV19 and TRBJ2-7, with D hard to call. This CDR3 comprises 14 residues. Germline-derived CDR1 and CDR2 are LNHDA and SQIVND (reference sequence). Trimming removed 5 bases at V and 3 bases at J, with 14 bases between. CDR3 coding DNA: TGTGCCAGTAGTGCCCTAGACCCATACTACGAGCAGTACTTC. It specifies CASSALDPYYEQYF.

The rearrangement joins TRBV6-1 to TRBJ1-1, with 7 bases that match TRBD1. The CDR3 loop spans 13 amino acids. Trimming removed 1 base from V and 8 bases from J; junction bases left unmatched: 4. Per germline, CDR1 MNHNS and CDR2 SASEGT. The CDR3 nucleotides are TGTGCCAGCAGTGAAGTGACAGGGAGAGAAGCTTTCTTT. It translates to CASSEVTGREAFF.

V usage is TRBV30 and J usage is TRBJ2-5; D is uncertain. V was trimmed by 3 bases and J by 5 bases, leaving 16 bases between them. The germline CDR1 and CDR2 sequences are GTSNPN and SVGIG (reference sequence). This CDR3 is built from 14 residues. CDR3 sequence (DNA): TGTGCCTGGAGCTATAACTCCCTCGGGGAGACCCAGTACTTC. As protein: CAWSYNSLGETQYF.

This clone was picked up one time. The V and J genes are TRBV7-8 and TRBJ1-2; D is possibly TRBD1 (5 bases). CDR1 and CDR2 (germline): SGHVS, FQNEAQ. This CDR3 has 15 amino acids. Trimming stripped 1 base from V and 5 bases from J, with 14 bases between. The CDR3 DNA sequence: TGTGCCAGCAGCTTAGTTGGCGGGGCCCAGTATGGCTACACCTTC. This encodes CASSLVGGAQYGYTF.